Presented here are 17 T cell receptor beta chains from one specimen sequenced in a study of shared clonotypes between healthy human individuals. Generated by immunoSEQ multiplex PCR, the TCRdb table keeps only in-frame clones and is missing some. The data contain 850,000 to 1,200,000 clones, about three quarters of them seen just once; the ten biggest clones take up approximately 1.5%. The sequenced material came from memory CD4+ T cells sorted from blood. The sample's subset: CD45RA-negative fraction. These TCRs come from a man younger than 35 in good health.

The sample holds one count of this clone. The genes are TRBV29-1 and TRBJ2-5, with TRBD1 matching over 9 bases. J lost 4 bases, V lost 6 bases, and 9 bases had no gene match. CDR1 is SQVTM, CDR2 ANQGSEA, per germline. The CDR3 loop spans 14 amino acids. The CDR3 region is CSVPGTGLGETQYF. The CDR3 DNA follows: TGCAGCGTCCCCGGGACAGGGCTTGGAGAGACCCAGTACTTC. Supplemented by reference TRBV29-1 and TRBJ2-5, the full variable domain reads SAVISQKPSRDICQRGTSLTIQCQVDSQVTMMFWYRQQPGQSLTLIATANQGSEATYESGFVIDKFPISRPNLTFSTLTVSNMSPEDSSIYLCSVPGTGLGETQYFGPGTRLLVL.

The sample holds a few counts of this clone. The chain uses TRBV7-9 and TRBJ2-5; tentative D call: TRBD1 (5 bases). V was cut by 1 base and J by 5 bases, with 11 bases left in between. CDR3 length equals 14 residues. Germline V gene sequence: CDR1 SEHNR, CDR2 FQNEAQ (reference sequence). CDR3 in amino acids: CASSLVQGVETQYF. The CDR3 nucleotides are TGTGCCAGCAGCTTAGTCCAGGGCGTGGAGACCCAGTACTTC.

In this sample, this clone turned up many times. The gene calls are TRBV11-2 and TRBJ1-4; D is unresolved. Germline values: CDR1 SGHAT, CDR2 FQNNGV. The CDR3 extends over 12 amino acids. Between the trimmed V and J ends, which lost 1 base and 8 bases, there was a span of 5 bases. The chain's CDR3 is CASSLVGEKLFF. The CDR3 bases are TGTGCCAGCAGCTTAGTAGGAGAAAAACTGTTTTTT.

V is TRBV5-1 and J is TRBJ2-3; no definite D call. Trimming took off 4 bases at V and 2 bases at J, with 11 bases between the two ends. The CDR3 extends over 14 amino acids. Germline loops: CDR1 SGHRS, CDR2 YFSETQ. The CDR3 nucleotides read TGCGCCAGCAGCCTGGGTGTCCACACAGATACGCAGTATTTT. Translation: CASSLGVHTDTQYF.

Concerning this clone: At one of its ends the junction is not consistent with the germline gene, which may arise from a read error. The rearrangement uses TRBV11-2 and TRBJ2-7; no definite D call. Germline V CDR1 and CDR2: SGHAT, FQNNGV. This CDR3 is built from 13 residues. CDR3 sequence (DNA): TGTGCCAGCAGCTTAGTTGCGACCGAGGTTCTGCACTTC. This translates into CASSLVATEVLHF.

Comment on this clone: The junction does not match germline at one end; this may be a read error. The J gene is TRBJ2-1, the V gene TRBV5-1; TRBD2 aligns across 13 bases. From germline, CDR1 is SGHRS and CDR2 YFSETQ. This CDR3 contains 16 residues. The CDR3 sequence is CASSGGTSGIYSEQFF. CDR3 in DNA: TGCGCCAGCAGCGGCGGGACTAGCGGGATCTACAGTGAGCAGTTCTTC.

J is TRBJ2-7 and V is TRBV5-6; 10 bases line up with TRBD1. The CDR3 runs to 15 residues. Germline values: CDR1 SGHDT, CDR2 YYEEEE. V lost 2 bases and J lost 2; bases outside the gene matches: 4. CDR3 residues: CASSFRGTGAYEQYF. Written as DNA, the CDR3 is TGTGCCAGCAGCTTTAGGGGGACAGGGGCCTACGAGCAGTACTTC.

The chain carries TRBV27 and TRBJ2-7, with 8 positions matching TRBD2. The CDR3 runs 14 residues. The germline V gene encodes CDR1 MNHEY and CDR2 SMNVEV (reference sequence). The trim removed 5 bases at V and 3 bases at J, leaving 6 bases unmatched. The CDR3 reads CASSLLAGNYEQYF. CDR3 DNA: TGTGCCAGCAGTCTCTTAGCGGGGAACTACGAGCAGTACTTC.

This sequence joins TRBV7-2 and TRBJ1-5; 7 bases match TRBD1. Germline trimming cut 4 bases from V and 8 bases from J; bases unmatched to any gene: 2. The CDR3 covers 12 residues. CDR1 is SGHTA, CDR2 FQGNSA, per germline. CDR3 in amino acids: CASSYRGEPQHF. CDR3 coding DNA: TGTGCCAGCAGCTACAGGGGTGAGCCCCAGCATTTT. Full variable domain (outside the CDR3, taken from reference TRBV7-2 and TRBJ1-5): GAGVSQSPSNKVTEKGKDVELRCDPISGHTALYWYRQSLGQGLEFLIYFQGNSAPDKSGLPSDRFSAERTGGSVSTLTIQRTQQEDSAVYLCASSYRGEPQHFGDGTRLSIL.

The rearrangement uses TRBV5-4 and TRBJ2-7; 12 bases map to TRBD2. With V trimmed by 3 bases and J by 4 bases, 5 bases remained unmatched. CDR3 size: 15 residues. Per germline, CDR1 SGHNT and CDR2 YYREEE (reference sequence). CDR3 loop: CASSSRTSGIYEQYF. The CDR3 DNA reads as TGTGCCAGCAGCTCACGGACTAGCGGGATTTACGAGCAGTACTTC.

Notes on this clone: Other nucleotide sequences from this sample produce the same CDR3. This chain uses TRBV9 with TRBJ1-5; D is undetermined. Trimming took 0 bases from V and 1 from J, leaving 5 bases between them. Germline V gives CDR1 SGDLS, CDR2 YYNGEE. The CDR3 spans 14 residues. The CDR3 protein is CASSVGQSNQPQHF. The CDR3 region has the DNA TGTGCCAGCAGCGTAGGGCAGAGCAATCAGCCCCAGCATTTT.

V is TRBV30 and J is TRBJ2-1; D is unclear. The CDR3 is 11 residues long. Germline CDR1 and CDR2: GTSNPN and SVGIG (reference sequence). Trimming removed 0 bases at V and 15 bases at J, with 12 bases between. CDR3 amino acids: CAWSVQRRWFF. The CDR3 bases are TGTGCCTGGAGTGTCCAGCGTAGGTGGTTCTTC.

The chain has TRBV9 and TRBJ2-3; TRBD2 agrees at 8 bases. This CDR3 has 16 residues. V lost 4 bases to trimming and J lost 4 bases; unmatched junction nucleotides: 11. Per germline, CDR1 SGDLS and CDR2 YYNGEE. The CDR3 nucleotides are TGTGCCAGCAGCTCACAAAGCGGGGGAGTCCCAGATACGCAGTATTTT. The encoded protein is CASSSQSGGVPDTQYF.

V and J are TRBV29-1 and TRBJ2-5; TRBD1 agrees at 8 bases. Germline V gives CDR1 SQVTM, CDR2 ANQGSEA. The CDR3 spans 14 residues. Trimming took 5 bases from V and 4 from J; bases not matched to a gene: 9. The CDR3 protein is CSVFGTDRGETQYF. The CDR3 DNA follows: TGCAGCGTTTTCGGAACCGACAGGGGAGAGACCCAGTACTTC.

The chain carries TRBV9 and TRBJ1-5, with D possibly TRBD1 on 6 matching bases. Trimming removed 4 bases at V and 3 bases at J, with 14 bases between. This CDR3 has 15 amino acids. From germline, CDR1 is SGDLS and CDR2 YYNGEE. The CDR3 nucleotides are TGTGCCAGCAGCAAAGACAGGAATCTCAATCAGCCCCAGCATTTT. It specifies CASSKDRNLNQPQHF. Looking up the rest from reference TRBV9 and TRBJ1-5 gives the full variable domain: DSGVTQTPKHLITATGQRVTLRCSPRSGDLSVYWYQQSLDQGLQFLIQYYNGEERAKGNILERFSAQQFPDLHSELNLSSLELGDSALYFCASSKDRNLNQPQHFGDGTRLSIL.

This chain uses TRBV5-4 with TRBJ2-3; unclear D gene. The CDR3 loop spans 14 amino acids. The V gene lost 2 bases and the J gene lost 0 bases, with 7 bases spanning the gap. From germline, CDR1 is SGHNT and CDR2 YYREEE (reference sequence). Written as DNA, the CDR3 is TGTGCCAGCAGCTTAGAGACTAGCACAGATACGCAGTATTTT. Amino acid sequence: CASSLETSTDTQYF.

This clone was picked up a small number of times. The chain joins TRBV28 to TRBJ2-5; D may be TRBD1 (6 bases). This CDR3 is built from 14 residues. From germline, CDR1 is MDHEN and CDR2 SYDVKM. The V end was cut by 1 base, the J end by 1 base, with 7 bases between. The CDR3 sequence is CASSLSGAQETQYF. In DNA form, the CDR3 reads TGTGCCAGCAGTTTATCAGGGGCCCAAGAGACCCAGTACTTC.